The next 24 T cell receptor beta chains were all read from a single sample in a study of blood T cell repertoires in COVID-19. Assay used: immunoSEQ multiplex PCR; TCRdb lists only in-frame clones, some missing. In the table there are approximately 100,000 clones, 80% to 90% of which are singletons. What was sequenced was peripheral blood. The receptors stem from a human donor with acute or convalescent COVID-19. The donor label of this sample is uncertain.

The rearrangement joins TRBV28 to TRBJ1-3; TRBD1 is a possible D gene (6 bases). CDR1 and CDR2 (germline): MDHEN, SYDVKM. The CDR3 consists of 15 residues. Between the trimmed V and J ends, which lost 4 bases and 0 bases, there was a span of 10 bases. The CDR3 spells CASSWTVVSGNTIYF. DNA for the CDR3: TGTGCCAGCAGTTGGACAGTCGTCTCTGGAAACACCATATATTTT.

The chain joins TRBV7-8 to TRBJ1-4, with 8 bases lining up with TRBD1. Per the germline V gene, CDR1 is SGHVS and CDR2 is FQNEAQ. The CDR3 extends over 23 amino acids. With 5 bases clipped from V and 0 bases from J, the junction kept 26 bases outside the gene matches. The CDR3 spells CASSPFRILTQDRGRTTNEKLFF. The CDR3 coding sequence is TGTGCCAGCAGCCCATTTCGAATACTCACCCAAGACAGGGGAAGGACAACTAATGAAAAACTGTTTTTT. Full variable domain (outside the CDR3, taken from reference TRBV7-8 and TRBJ1-4): GAGVSQSPRYKVAKRGQDVALRCDPISGHVSLFWYQQALGQGPEFLTYFQNEAQLDKSGLPSDRFFAERPEGSVSTLKIQRTQQEDSAVYLCASSPFRILTQDRGRTTNEKLFFGSGTQLSVL.

The V gene is TRBV7-6, the J gene TRBJ2-5; D not resolved. Trimming stripped 2 bases from V and 4 bases from J, with 11 bases between. CDR1 and CDR2 (germline): SGHVS, FNYEAQ. The CDR3 extends over 14 amino acids. This CDR3 reads CASSLRISGETQYF. The CDR3 region has the DNA TGTGCCAGCAGCTTACGGATTTCGGGAGAGACCCAGTACTTC.

This clone was observed once. The rearrangement links TRBV5-5 to TRBJ2-1, with 9 bases fitting TRBD1. V trimming: 0 bases; J trimming: 8 bases; junction bases outside the gene matches: 9. This CDR3 spans 16 amino acids. The germline gives CDR1 SGHKS, CDR2 YYEKEE (reference sequence). CDR3 sequence reads: CASSLAGQGFSHEQFF. The CDR3 bases are TGTGCCAGCAGCTTGGCGGGACAGGGTTTTTCGCATGAGCAGTTCTTC.

The chain employs TRBV20-1 and TRBJ1-1; D remains unclear. V dropped 7 bases and J dropped 2 bases, with 8 bases sitting between them. This CDR3 comprises 11 residues. Per germline, CDR1 DFQATT and CDR2 SNEGSKA (reference sequence). CDR3 sequence reads: CSVVYNTEAFF. The DNA of the CDR3 is TGCAGTGTCGTCTATAACACTGAAGCTTTCTTT.

This clone was counted a few times. This rearrangement joins TRBV7-8 to TRBJ1-1, with D possibly being TRBD1 (5 bases). The CDR3 spans 15 residues. Germline V gene sequence: CDR1 SGHVS, CDR2 FQNEAQ. V gave up 6 bases and J gave up 5 bases, with 19 bases separating them. CDR3: CASRKGAGEWTEAFF. For the CDR3, the DNA is TGTGCCAGCAGGAAAGGGGCGGGAGAATGGACTGAAGCTTTCTTT.

The chain has TRBV28 and TRBJ1-3; D may be TRBD1 (5 bases). The V end was cut by 11 bases, the J end by 0 bases, with 14 bases between. CDR1 is MDHEN and CDR2 is SYDVKM in the germline V gene. The CDR3 runs 14 residues. CDR3 nucleotide sequence: TGTGCCTCCGGACAATTAAGCTCTGGAAACACCATATATTTT. Its protein product is CASGQLSSGNTIYF.

The CDR3 is CASRNPGSRAFF. CDR3 DNA sequence: TGTGCCAGTAGAAATCCGGGATCCCGAGCTTTCTTT. The chain links TRBV19 to TRBJ1-1; D unresolved. The ends were cut back, 6 bases at V and 10 bases at J, with 15 bases in the middle. The CDR3 consists of 12 residues. Germline CDR1 LNHDA, CDR2 SQIVND (reference sequence).

The V and J genes are TRBV29-1 and TRBJ2-7; a weak D match, TRBD2 (5 bases). V was cut by 7 bases and J by 7 bases, with 17 bases left in between. The CDR3 has 12 amino acids. The germline V gene has CDR1 SQVTM and CDR2 ANQGSEA. The CDR3 nucleotides read TGCAGCGCTGGGAGTATGATGGGGGAGCAGTACTTC. Protein sequence: CSAGSMMGEQYF.

The rearrangement links TRBV28 to TRBJ2-7; a possible D gene is TRBD1 (6 bases). CDR1 MDHEN and CDR2 SYDVKM come from the germline V gene. The CDR3 is 15 amino acids. Trimming cost V 2 bases and J 3 bases, with 14 bases left between them. CDR3 residues: CASSLLGTFDYEQYF. In DNA, the CDR3 is TGTGCCAGCAGTTTACTCGGGACATTTGACTACGAGCAGTACTTC.

The chain links TRBV4-3 to TRBJ2-7; 7 positions agree with TRBD1. V gave up 3 bases and J gave up 0 bases; unmatched junction bases: 5. The germline V gene has CDR1 LGHNA and CDR2 YSLEER. This CDR3 spans 15 amino acids. The CDR3 here is CASSHLQGSSYEQYF. The CDR3 coding sequence is TGCGCCAGCAGCCACCTACAGGGGTCCTCCTACGAGCAGTACTTC.

This clone was found once. V gene TRBV6-2 or TRBV6-3 combines with J gene TRBJ2-7; 8 nucleotides match TRBD1. The CDR3 spans 12 residues. Germline V CDR1 and CDR2: MNHEY, SVGEGT. V shed 6 bases, J shed 6 bases, and the junction held 4 bases outside the gene matches. CDR3 region: CASSKTGGEQYF. The CDR3 region has the DNA TGTGCCAGCAGCAAAACAGGGGGCGAGCAGTACTTC.

The V call is TRBV7-9, the J call TRBJ1-5, with a possible D match to TRBD1 (6 bases). V was clipped by 2 bases and J by 7 bases, with 12 bases between them. CDR1 is SEHNR and CDR2 is FQNEAQ in the germline V gene (reference sequence). This CDR3 is built from 14 residues. This chain's CDR3 is CASSLYGGPQPQHF. The CDR3 bases are TGTGCCAGCAGCTTATACGGGGGGCCCCAGCCCCAGCATTTT. The full variable domain, in which reference TRBV7-9 and TRBJ1-5 provide the parts outside the CDR3, is DTGVSQNPRHKITKRGQNVTFRCDPISEHNRLYWYRQTLGQGPEFLTYFQNEAQLEKSRLLSDRFSAERPKGSFSTLEIQRTEQGDSAMYLCASSLYGGPQPQHFGDGTRLSIL.

The V gene is TRBV27, the J gene TRBJ2-7; the D is unclear. This CDR3 spans 11 amino acids. Germline V CDR1 and CDR2: MNHEY, SMNVEV (reference sequence). V lost 8 bases and J lost 4, with 9 bases in between. CDR3 region: CASGPQYEQYF. The CDR3 coding sequence is TGTGCCAGCGGCCCGCAATACGAGCAGTACTTC.

The rearrangement uses TRBV21-1 and TRBJ1-5; TRBD1, the D gene given by the table, was not confirmed from the DNA. TRBV21-1 is a documented pseudogene. The CDR3 extends over 15 amino acids. The DNA for the CDR3 is TGTGCCAGCAGCAATTCAGGTCAGGGCAATCAGCCCCAGCATTTT. This codes for CASSNSGQGNQPQHF.

The gene calls are TRBV27 and TRBJ1-2, with D tentatively TRBD1 (6 bases). CDR1 is MNHEY, CDR2 SMNVEV, per germline (reference sequence). The CDR3 has 14 amino acids. V shed 5 bases and J shed 3 bases, with 13 bases lying between them. The CDR3 nucleotides are TGTGCCAGCAGTCTAAAGGGGGTCGACTATGGCTACACCTTC. This sequence encodes CASSLKGVDYGYTF.

This rearrangement joins TRBV2 to TRBJ1-2, with 7 bases that match TRBD1. V dropped 4 bases and J dropped 6; count of bases not matched to a gene: 11. Germline V lookup: CDR1 SNHLY, CDR2 FYNNEI. The CDR3 contains 15 residues. Here the CDR3 reads CASSARQGGTDGYTF. The CDR3 DNA sequence: TGTGCCAGCAGTGCCAGACAGGGAGGTACGGATGGCTACACCTTC.

CDR3 in DNA: TGTGCCAGCAGTTATAGCGGGGGGGCCTACACAGATACGCAGTATTTT. Encoded protein: CASSYSGGAYTDTQYF. The chain joins TRBV6-2 or TRBV6-3 to TRBJ2-3; 11 bases match TRBD2. Germline trimming cut 3 bases from V and 2 bases from J; bases unmatched to any gene: 4. The CDR3 totals 16 residues. From germline, CDR1 is MNHEY and CDR2 SVGEGT.

This clone appeared a single time. The V call is TRBV30, the J call TRBJ2-5, with 8 bases that match TRBD2. Germline V gene sequence: CDR1 GTSNPN, CDR2 SVGIG (reference sequence). CDR3 size: 13 residues. The V segment lost 3 bases and the J segment 4 bases; nucleotides outside the gene matches: 4. This chain's CDR3 is CAWSGLAGETQYF. CDR3 sequence (DNA): TGTGCCTGGAGCGGACTAGCAGGAGAGACCCAGTACTTC.

The CDR3 here is CASSFLDRGYGYTF. As DNA, the CDR3 is TGTGCCAGCAGCTTTTTGGACAGGGGCTATGGCTACACCTTC. The chain links TRBV7-9 to TRBJ1-2; TRBD1 matches at 9 bases. Unmatched junction bases numbered 3, after V lost 3 bases and J lost 4 bases. In germline, CDR1 is SEHNR, CDR2 FQNEAQ (reference sequence). This CDR3 has 14 amino acids.

V usage is TRBV7-2 and J usage is TRBJ1-2; D is possibly TRBD1 (6 bases). Trimming took off 3 bases at V and 4 bases at J, with 12 bases between the two ends. CDR1 SGHTA and CDR2 FQGNSA come from the germline V gene. CDR3 length: 14 amino acids. The CDR3 DNA sequence: TGTGCCAGCAGCTTCGAACAGGGTATCTATGGCTACACCTTC. Translating it yields CASSFEQGIYGYTF.

This clone appeared once. Written as DNA, the CDR3 is TGTGCCAGTACGGACAGGGCAGATACGCAGTATTTT. Protein product: CASTDRADTQYF. V usage is TRBV19 and J usage is TRBJ2-3, with TRBD1 matching 8 bases. J lost 4 bases, V lost 7 bases, and 1 base had no gene match. Germline values: CDR1 LNHDA, CDR2 SQIVND (reference sequence). CDR3 size: 12 residues.

This clone was observed a handful of times. This chain uses TRBV6-5 with TRBJ1-2, with 9 bases identical to TRBD1. This CDR3 comprises 16 residues. The V gene end was trimmed by 0 bases and the J gene end by 4 bases; junction bases not matched to a gene: 6. Per the germline V gene, CDR1 is MNHEY and CDR2 is SVGAGI. As DNA, the CDR3 is TGTGCCAGCAGTTACTCGATATCGACAGGGGGCTATGGCTACACCTTC. As protein: CASSYSISTGGYGYTF.

The chain couples TRBV27 to TRBJ1-6; D remains ambiguous. This CDR3 is 17 amino acids long. From germline, CDR1 is MNHEY and CDR2 SMNVEV (reference sequence). The V and J ends lost 2 bases and 6 bases respectively, with 17 bases between them. The CDR3, as DNA: TGTGCCAGCAGTTTAAGGCGGGTGAGCAGAGCTAATTCACCCCTCCACTTT. Residues: CASSLRRVSRANSPLHF.